Listed below are T cell receptor beta chains from one sample, sequenced in a study of blood T cell repertoires in COVID-19. Profiling relied on immunoSEQ multiplex PCR, and the TCRdb table lists in-frame clones only, not all of them. The sample carries 65,000 to 90,000 clones, approximately 86% recorded once. Sample: peripheral blood. All receptors come from a man at least 80 years old with COVID-19, enrolled during active disease. The CDR3 runs from the conserved cysteine through the conserved F or W. A D gene is named only where the DNA matches it firmly. Clone size, where shown, is once, few, many, or a class for clones that have expanded.

J gene	V gene	D gene	clone size	CDR3 DNA	CDR3 protein
TRBJ2-5	TRBV29-1	-	-	TGCAGCGTCATTCCTCGGGAGACCCAGTACTTC	CSVIPRETQYF
TRBJ2-3	TRBV15	-	few	TGTGCCACCAGCACCGGACAGCGCACAGATACGCAGTATTTT	CATSTGQRTDTQYF
TRBJ1-2	TRBV4-1	-	-	TGCGCCAGCAGCCAAGGACTAGGGTACACCTTC	CASSQGLGYTF
TRBJ2-1	TRBV11-3	-	-	TGTGCCAGCAGCCAGGACTACCTAGGCGGAAATGAGCAGTTCTTC	CASSQDYLGGNEQFF
TRBJ1-1	TRBV6-5	TRBD1	-	TGTGCCAGCAGTTATGATGGGACAGAACTGAACACTGAAGCTTTCTTT	CASSYDGTELNTEAFF
TRBJ1-5	TRBV7-9	TRBD1	-	TGTGCCAGCAGCCCAGACAGGGAAGGGCCCCAGCATTTT	CASSPDREGPQHF
TRBJ2-7	TRBV15	-	once	TGTGCCACCAGCACCAGGTTATCCTCCTACGAGCAGTACTTC	CATSTRLSSYEQYF
TRBJ2-7	TRBV10-1	TRBD1	-	TGCGCCAGCAGCCCCGGGACAGGCCTCCCGTACGAGCAGTACTTC	CASSPGTGLPYEQYF
TRBJ1-2	TRBV12-3/TRBV12-4	TRBD1	-	TGTGCCAGCAGTTTAAGACAGGGGCATGGCTACACCTTC	CASSLRQGHGYTF
TRBJ1-2	TRBV4-2	-	-	TGTGCCAGCAGCCAACCCGGGGGGGCAGTAACTAACTATGGCTACACCTTC	CASSQPGGAVTNYGYTF
TRBJ2-3	TRBV9	TRBD1	-	TGTGCCAGCAGCCCAACTACGACAGGGGGCCCCACAGATACGCAGTATTTT	CASSPTTTGGPTDTQYF
TRBJ1-2	TRBV4-1	-	-	TGCGCCAGCAGCCAAGTTGGGACTATAACCTCGGGTGGCTACACCTTC	CASSQVGTITSGGYTF
TRBJ2-7	TRBV7-9	TRBD1	-	TGTGCCAGCAGCCACGGGACAGCAAACGAGCAGTACTTC	CASSHGTANEQYF
TRBJ1-1	TRBV4-2	-	-	TGTGCCAGCAGCCATTCCCTGAAGTCGGGGGAAGCTTTCTTT	CASSHSLKSGEAFF
TRBJ2-3	TRBV10-1	-	-	TGCGCCAGCAGTGAGTCGGCGGGCCGCACAGATACGCAGTATTTT	CASSESAGRTDTQYF
TRBJ2-5	TRBV5-1	-	-	TGCGCCAGCAACCGACAGGGAGGAGAGACCCAGTACTTC	CASNRQGGETQYF
TRBJ1-3	TRBV7-2	TRBD1	-	TGTGCCAGCAGCTTAGCGGGCAGGGGGCTCGGAGGAAACACCATATATTTT	CASSLAGRGLGGNTIYF
TRBJ2-2	TRBV3-1/TRBV3-2	-	once	TGTGCCAGCAGCATGTTCCGGGGGTCGGGCGGGGAGCTGTTTTTT	CASSMFRGSGGELFF
TRBJ1-2	TRBV2	-	-	TGTGCCAGCAGTGAACAAGTTACATATGGCTACACCTTC	CASSEQVTYGYTF
TRBJ2-2	TRBV3-1/TRBV3-2	-	-	TGTGCCAGCGACGGGACACACCAAGGCACCGGGGAGCTGTTTTTT	CASDGTHQGTGELFF
TRBJ2-1	TRBV7-3	TRBD1	-	TGTGCCAGCAGCCGGAGCCGGACAGGGAGCGGTGAGCAGTTCTTC	CASSRSRTGSGEQFF
TRBJ2-6	TRBV19	-	-	TGTGCCAGTATGGGAAGGGGCCCCCCTGGGGCCAACGTCCTGACTTTC	CASMGRGPPGANVLTF
TRBJ2-7	TRBV10-1	-	-	TGCGCCAGACCGGGGGGCGCGGCAAGCTCCTACGAGCAGTACTTC	CARPGGAASSYEQYF
TRBJ2-7	TRBV19	-	-	TGTGCCAGTAGTCCGATAGGGGACTCCTACGAGCAGTACTTC	CASSPIGDSYEQYF
TRBJ2-3	TRBV19	TRBD1	-	TGTGCCACCGGGCCCGGGACAGGAGACACAGATACGCAGTATTTT	CATGPGTGDTDTQYF
TRBJ2-1	TRBV5-1	TRBD1	-	TGCGCCAGCAAAAGGGACAGATCCTACAATGAGCAGTTCTTC	CASKRDRSYNEQFF
TRBJ1-1	TRBV18	-	-	TGTGCCAGCTCACCAACGGGGGAGAACACTGAAGCTTTCTTT	CASSPTGENTEAFF
TRBJ1-2	TRBV4-1	-	-	TGCGCCAGCAGCCAAGAACGGGGTGACAACTATGGCTACACCTTC	CASSQERGDNYGYTF
TRBJ1-2	TRBV2	-	once	TGTGCCAGCAGTGAAGACGGGCCGAGATCGGGGGGCTACACCTTC	CASSEDGPRSGGYTF
TRBJ2-5	TRBV7-8	TRBD2	-	TGTGCCAGCAGCTTAGCGCTAGGACTAGCGGGGGGATCCAGAGAGACCCAGTACTTC	CASSLALGLAGGSRETQYF
TRBJ1-2	TRBV6-4	TRBD1	-	TGTGCCAGCAGTGAACAGGGGACCGGCTATGGCTACACCTTC	CASSEQGTGYGYTF
TRBJ1-3	TRBV28	-	-	TGTGCCAGCAGTTTTTTCAGGGGCTCTGGAAACACCATATATTTT	CASSFFRGSGNTIYF
TRBJ1-1	TRBV6-5	-	-	TGTGCCAGCAGGGGGACTGATTTGAACACTGAAGCTTTCTTT	CASRGTDLNTEAFF
TRBJ2-7	TRBV6-2/TRBV6-3	-	-	TGTGCCAGCAGTCGTTCGGGGGTCGGGTACGAGCAGTACTTC	CASSRSGVGYEQYF
TRBJ1-6	TRBV19	-	-	TGTGCCAGTAGTAATGGGAGAAGCTCCTATAATTCACCCCTCCACTTT	CASSNGRSSYNSPLHF
TRBJ2-6	TRBV6-5	-	-	TGTGCCAGCAGTTACCGGGACTCTGGGGCCAACGTCCTGACTTTC	CASSYRDSGANVLTF
TRBJ2-7	TRBV19	TRBD1	-	TGTGCCAGTAGTAGCCCAAGACAGGGCCCCACCTACGAGCAGTACTTC	CASSSPRQGPTYEQYF
TRBJ1-2	TRBV18	-	-	TGTGCCAGCTCACCTACACGGGGACAAGAGGGCTACACCTTC	CASSPTRGQEGYTF
TRBJ2-1	TRBV6-2/TRBV6-3	TRBD2	-	TGTGCCAGCAGTCGGACTAGCGGGGCCTACAATGAGCAGTTCTTC	CASSRTSGAYNEQFF
TRBJ2-7	TRBV10-1	-	-	TGCGCCAGCAGTGAGAGCTTCCAGGACAGCTCCTACGAGCAGTACTTC	CASSESFQDSSYEQYF
TRBJ1-6	TRBV3-1/TRBV3-2	-	-	TGTGCCAGCAGCCCCACGACAGGTTCACCCCTCCACTTT	CASSPTTGSPLHF
TRBJ1-2	TRBV18	TRBD1	-	TGTGCCAGCTCACCACCTACTGACAGGGGCTATGGCTACACCTTC	CASSPPTDRGYGYTF
TRBJ1-2	TRBV6-6	TRBD1	-	TGTGCCAGCAGCTTCGACAGGGGGCATGGCTACACCTTC	CASSFDRGHGYTF
TRBJ2-2	TRBV18	TRBD1	-	TGTGCCAGCTCCCGGGACAGGGATGCGACCGGGGAGCTGTTTTTT	CASSRDRDATGELFF
TRBJ2-2	TRBV7-6	TRBD2	-	TGTGCCAGCAGCTTAGCGAGGCAGGGAGGGACCGGGGAGCTGTTTTTT	CASSLARQGGTGELFF
TRBJ2-1	TRBV9	-	-	TGTGCCAGCAGCGTAGTATCTCAGGGAGGAATCAATGAGCAGTTCTTC	CASSVVSQGGINEQFF
TRBJ1-5	TRBV15	-	-	TGTGCCACCAGCAGAGATGGCAGGGAGGAACAGCCCCAGCATTTT	CATSRDGREEQPQHF
TRBJ2-2	TRBV29-1	-	-	TGCAGCGTTGAAGGGGGCTTGAACACCGGGGAGCTGTTTTTT	CSVEGGLNTGELFF